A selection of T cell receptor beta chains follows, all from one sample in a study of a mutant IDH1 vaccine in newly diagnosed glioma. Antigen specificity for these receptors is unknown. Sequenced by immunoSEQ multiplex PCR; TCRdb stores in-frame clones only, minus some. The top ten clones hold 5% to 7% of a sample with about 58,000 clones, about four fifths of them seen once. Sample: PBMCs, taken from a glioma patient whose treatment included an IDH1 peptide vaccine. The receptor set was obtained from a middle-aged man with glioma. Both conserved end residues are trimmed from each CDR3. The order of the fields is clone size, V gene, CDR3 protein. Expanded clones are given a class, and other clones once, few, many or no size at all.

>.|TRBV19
ASRSTGGEAF
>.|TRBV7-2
ASSLKLGYEQY
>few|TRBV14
ASSPLGLAGIQETQY
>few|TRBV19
ASRRQGSGNTIY
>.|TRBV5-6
ASSFGTGVRNQPQH
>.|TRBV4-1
ASRLKASGGELF
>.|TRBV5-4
ASSLGLAGIDEQY
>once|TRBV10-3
AIKKGLAEFGTQY
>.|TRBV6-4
ASSDRGGSQETQY
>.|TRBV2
ASSVESGRENPNYGYT
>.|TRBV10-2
ASKWEGAGTEAF
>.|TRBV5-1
ASSLRGQETQY
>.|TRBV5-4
ASSPRDLITGELF
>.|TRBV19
ASSTRDSYTGELF
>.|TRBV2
ASGGRGNADTQY
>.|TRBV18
ASSASSGHGYEQY
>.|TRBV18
ASSARERNTEAF
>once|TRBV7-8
ASSSGASSFYEQY
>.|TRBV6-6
AIQGGGANVLT
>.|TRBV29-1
SVEMGPDTQY
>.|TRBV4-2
ASSQTPGLAGLSYNEQF
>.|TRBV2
ASSQDTTYNEQF
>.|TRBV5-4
ASSLGEGTGGGYEQY
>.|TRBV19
ASNDGQARFYGYT
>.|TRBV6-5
ASSARESYGYT
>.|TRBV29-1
SVSSTGGVSGRHYEQY
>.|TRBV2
ASSEASGGYEQF
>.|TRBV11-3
ASSSEGTEAF
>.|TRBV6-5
ASTLTGATYEQY
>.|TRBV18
ASSTDSGNSNQPQH